The 23 T cell receptor beta chains below come from one sample, sequenced in a study of blood T cell repertoires in COVID-19. The assay was immunoSEQ multiplex PCR, and TCRdb's table has in-frame clones only and misses some. This sample carries 200,000 to 300,000 clones, roughly 87% of them seen once, and the ten largest clones take 0.65% to 0.8%. Sequencing was carried out using peripheral blood. The source is a human donor in a cohort sampled during active COVID-19.

This chain uses TRBV28 with TRBJ2-6; TRBD2 aligns across 11 bases. Trimming removed 5 bases from V and 0 bases from J; junction bases left unmatched: 3. The CDR3 runs to 17 residues. Germline CDR1 reads MDHEN; CDR2 reads SYDVKM. CDR3 loop: CASSTLAGGSGANVLTF. CDR3 nucleotide sequence: TGTGCCAGCAGTACCCTAGCGGGGGGCTCTGGGGCCAACGTCCTGACTTTC.

This chain links TRBV7-2 with TRBJ2-7; D is ambiguous. Germline values: CDR1 SGHTA, CDR2 FQGNSA. V lost 5 bases, J lost 0 bases, and 14 bases lay in between. This CDR3 region has 15 residues. CDR3: CASSLQVTSSYEQYF. CDR3 sequence (DNA): TGTGCCAGCAGCCTCCAGGTTACGAGCTCCTACGAGCAGTACTTC.

This chain joins TRBV11-2 and TRBJ2-7, with a tentative D call TRBD1 (5 bases). CDR3 length: 14 residues. CDR1 SGHAT and CDR2 FQNNGV come from the germline V gene. The V end was cut by 4 bases, the J end by 6 bases, with 16 bases between. CDR3 nucleotides: TGTGCCAGCAGCTCCCTCGACAGTACCGGCGAGCAGTACTTC. Residues: CASSSLDSTGEQYF.

The V and J genes are TRBV3-1 (or the pseudogene TRBV3-2) and TRBJ1-1, with 9 bases that match TRBD1. The CDR3 runs to 14 residues. Per the germline V gene, CDR1 is LGHDT and CDR2 is YNNKEL (reference sequence). J gave up 9 bases and V 4 bases, and 9 bases lay outside the gene matches. The CDR3 coding sequence is TGTGCCAGCAGCCCTCGGGACAGGGAGGGACAAGCTTTCTTT. As protein: CASSPRDREGQAFF.

The chain couples TRBV6-2 or TRBV6-3 to TRBJ1-2, with D maybe TRBD1 (6 bases). Germline loops: CDR1 MNHEY, CDR2 SVGEGT. Trimming removed 5 bases at V and 5 bases at J, with 24 bases between. CDR3 length: 17 residues. The CDR3 DNA reads TGTGCCAGCAGTAACATAAAAACGGACAGAACGGATTATGGCTACACCTTC. It encodes CASSNIKTDRTDYGYTF.

This chain connects TRBV3-1 (or the pseudogene TRBV3-2) to TRBJ2-7; 14 positions match TRBD2. From germline, CDR1 is LGHDT and CDR2 YNNKEL (reference sequence). Trimming cost V 6 bases and J 4 bases; bases outside gene matches: 11. CDR3 length: 17 residues. CDR3 nucleotide sequence: TGTGCCAGCAGAGGTCCCGGACTAGCGGGGGGCCTTTACGAGCAGTACTTC. Translation: CASRGPGLAGGLYEQYF.

The chain combines TRBV2 with TRBJ2-7; possible D gene TRBD2, 5 bases. This CDR3 has 11 amino acids. Germline lookup yields CDR1 SNHLY and CDR2 FYNNEI. V was trimmed by 8 bases and J by 3 bases, leaving 8 bases between them. The CDR3 DNA follows: TGTGCCAGCGGACTCGGCTACGAGCAGTACTTC. Its protein product is CASGLGYEQYF.

The count of this clone is one. The DNA of the CDR3 is TGTGCCAGCAGACTAGCGGGTGTGATGTACGAGCAGTACTTC. It is translated as CASRLAGVMYEQYF. This rearrangement joins TRBV27 to TRBJ2-7, with 9 bases that match TRBD2. The CDR3 has 14 amino acids. V gave up 6 bases and J gave up 4 bases; unmatched junction bases: 7. CDR1 is MNHEY, CDR2 SMNVEV, per germline (reference sequence).

The CDR3 sequence is CASSPTTSGGFETQYF. The CDR3 nucleotides read TGTGCCAGCAGCCCAACGACTAGCGGGGGGTTTGAGACCCAGTACTTC. The genes are TRBV9 and TRBJ2-5; 13 nucleotides agree with TRBD2. Germline V lookup: CDR1 SGDLS, CDR2 YYNGEE. The V and J ends lost 4 bases and 5 bases, in that order; junction bases with no gene match: 8. The CDR3 consists of 16 residues.

This chain uses TRBV11-2 with TRBJ2-7, with 8 bases identical to TRBD1. From germline, CDR1 is SGHAT and CDR2 FQNNGV. V dropped 5 bases and J dropped 6; count of bases not matched to a gene: 3. The CDR3 is made up of 12 amino acids. CDR3 in DNA: TGTGCCAGCAGCCCGGACAGGGCCGAGCAGTACTTC. Amino acids: CASSPDRAEQYF.

This chain uses TRBV24-1 with TRBJ1-2; 9 nucleotides align to TRBD1. CDR1 KGHDR and CDR2 SFDVKD come from the germline V gene. The CDR3 spans 17 residues. V shed 4 bases and J 0 bases; nucleotides not matched to a gene: 8. Here the CDR3 DNA reads TGTGCCACCAGTGACTCGGGACAGGGACCATCTAACTATGGCTACACCTTC. It encodes CATSDSGQGPSNYGYTF.

The V gene is TRBV3-1 (or the pseudogene TRBV3-2), the J gene TRBJ2-7; 9 nucleotides align to TRBD2. CDR3 length equals 16 residues. CDR1 and CDR2 from the germline V gene are LGHDT and YNNKEL (reference sequence). After removal of 7 bases from V and 0 bases from J, the junction contained 10 bases not matched to a gene. The CDR3 DNA is TGTGCCAGCACGAGCGGGAGGTTCCTGAGCTCCTACGAGCAGTACTTC. As protein: CASTSGRFLSSYEQYF.

V usage is TRBV7-2 and J usage is TRBJ1-1; TRBD1 might be the D (5 bases). Germline-derived CDR1 and CDR2 are SGHTA and FQGNSA. Deletions cut 1 base from V and 1 base from J, with 13 bases between. This CDR3 region has 16 residues. CDR3 bases: TGTGCCAGCAGCTTAGATCGGGGGGGATCGAACACTGAAGCTTTCTTT. This translates into CASSLDRGGSNTEAFF.

This rearrangement joins TRBV30 to TRBJ1-1; 7 bases fit TRBD1. The CDR3 is 14 amino acids. The germline gives CDR1 GTSNPN, CDR2 SVGIG (reference sequence). V was clipped by 3 bases and J by 3 bases; unmatched bases: 7. In DNA, the CDR3 is TGTGCCTGGAGCACTACAGGGGCGGACACTGAAGCTTTCTTT. Protein product: CAWSTTGADTEAFF. Drawing the rest from reference TRBV30 and TRBJ1-1, the complete variable domain is SQTIHQWPATLVQPVGSPLSLECTVEGTSNPNLYWYRQAAGRGLQLLFYSVGIGQISSEVPQNLSASRPQDRQFILSSKKLLLSDSGFYLCAWSTTGADTEAFFGQGTRLTVV.

The chain couples TRBV21-1 to TRBJ1-2; the table's D gene call, TRBD1, was not cross checked with the DNA. TRBV21-1 represents a pseudogene. The CDR3 spans 16 residues. The CDR3 DNA is TGTGCCAGCAGCCCTCGCTATTGGACAGTCCGCCTTGGCTACACCTTC. Translation gives CASSPRYWTVRLGYTF.

V usage is TRBV30 and J usage is TRBJ2-3, with D perhaps matching TRBD1 (5 bases). CDR3 size: 14 residues. V was cut by 3 bases and J by 1 base, with 11 bases left in between. The germline gives CDR1 GTSNPN, CDR2 SVGIG (reference sequence). CDR3: CAWSGRVGTDTQYF. Written as DNA, the CDR3 is TGTGCCTGGAGCGGCAGGGTAGGCACAGATACGCAGTATTTT.

The chain has TRBV30 and TRBJ2-7, with 9 positions matching TRBD1. Trimming removed 8 bases from V and 6 bases from J; junction bases left unmatched: 11. CDR3 length: 13 residues. Germline V gene data show CDR1 as GTSNPN and CDR2 as SVGIG (reference sequence). The CDR3 sequence is CARNRGLNTEQYF. The CDR3 nucleotides read TGTGCCCGAAACAGGGGGCTAAACACCGAGCAGTACTTC.

The gene calls are TRBV19 and TRBJ1-4; D unresolved. V lost 5 bases and J lost 5, with 12 bases in between. The CDR3 covers 14 residues. Per the germline V gene, CDR1 is LNHDA and CDR2 is SQIVND (reference sequence). CDR3 protein: CASSVMGRNEKLFF. CDR3 coding DNA: TGTGCCAGTAGTGTTATGGGCAGGAATGAAAAACTGTTTTTT.

The V call is TRBV19, the J call TRBJ1-1; 7 nucleotides line up with TRBD1. This CDR3 spans 12 amino acids. CDR1 LNHDA and CDR2 SQIVND come from the germline V gene (reference sequence). The trim removed 9 bases at V and 11 bases at J, leaving 12 bases unmatched. CDR3 protein: CASRTGETAAFF. The CDR3 coding sequence is TGTGCCAGCCGGACAGGCGAAACAGCGGCTTTCTTT. Based on the CDR3 plus reference TRBV19 and TRBJ1-1, the full variable domain is DGGITQSPKYLFRKEGQNVTLSCEQNLNHDAMYWYRQDPGQGLRLIYYSQIVNDFQKGDIAEGYSVSREKKESFPLTVTSAQKNPTAFYLCASRTGETAAFFGQGTRLTVV.

This clone was recorded once. This rearrangement joins TRBV10-3 to TRBJ2-7; 11 bases line up with TRBD1. V was pared by 7 bases and J by 5 bases, with 4 bases of the junction left unmatched. In germline, CDR1 is ENHRY, CDR2 SYGVKD. This CDR3 spans 13 amino acids. In DNA, the CDR3 is TGTGCCATCAAAGGACAGGGGGCTGACGAGCAGTACTTC. Residues: CAIKGQGADEQYF.

V gene TRBV27 combines with J gene TRBJ2-7; unclear D gene. Germline V gives CDR1 MNHEY, CDR2 SMNVEV (reference sequence). V was shortened by 2 bases and J by 4 bases, with 12 bases between the two germline ends. The CDR3 extends over 14 amino acids. DNA for the CDR3: TGTGCCAGCAGTTTAGGTGGGCGTTGGTACGAGCAGTACTTC. Translating gives CASSLGGRWYEQYF.

The V call is TRBV7-9, the J call TRBJ2-1, with no clear D. CDR3 size: 13 residues. CDR1 SEHNR and CDR2 FQNEAQ come from the germline V gene (reference sequence). Trimming took 2 bases from V and 9 from J, leaving 11 bases between them. The CDR3 loop reads CASSLPGLGEQFF. CDR3 nucleotides: TGTGCCAGCAGCTTACCTGGGCTTGGTGAGCAGTTCTTC.

The chain uses TRBV6-5 and TRBJ2-3, with 8 positions matching TRBD1. The V gene end was trimmed by 4 bases and the J gene end by 7 bases; junction bases not matched to a gene: 10. Germline CDR1 MNHEY, CDR2 SVGAGI. CDR3 length equals 15 residues. The CDR3 DNA sequence: TGTGCCAGCAGTTTATCAGGGGGCGCGTCAAATACGCAGTATTTT. The encoded protein is CASSLSGGASNTQYF.